A single sample is the source of the 14 T cell receptor beta chains below, sequenced in a study of somatic mutations in cytotoxic T cells in rheumatoid arthritis. Clones were read by immunoSEQ multiplex PCR, and TCRdb kept only the in-frame ones, dropping some. The data show around 6,400 clones, approximately 70% seen once. Source material: CD8+ T cells sorted from blood. Receptors originate from a woman aged 50 to 60 in good health.

This chain connects TRBV19 to TRBJ1-3; no definite D call. Deletions cut 7 bases from V and 4 bases from J, with 17 bases between. Germline V gene lookup returns CDR1 LNHDA and CDR2 SQIVND (reference sequence). The CDR3 runs to 15 residues. CDR3 region: CASTSHEAVGNTIYF. The CDR3 DNA sequence: TGTGCCAGTACCTCCCACGAGGCAGTCGGAAACACCATATATTTT.

This clone has just one count. This CDR3 is CASSLGGQGLLSSYEQYF. The CDR3 DNA sequence: TGTGCCAGCAGCTTAGGAGGACAGGGGCTTTTGAGCTCCTACGAGCAGTACTTC. The V call is TRBV11-2, the J call TRBJ2-7; 9 bases line up with TRBD1. Germline V gene data show CDR1 as SGHAT and CDR2 as FQNNGV. The CDR3 contains 18 residues. V shed 1 base, J shed 0 bases, and the junction held 10 bases outside the gene matches.

V usage is TRBV19 and J usage is TRBJ2-7; TRBD1 aligns across 8 bases. Germline CDR1 is LNHDA and CDR2 is SQIVND (reference sequence). With 2 bases clipped from V and 4 bases from J, the junction kept 4 bases outside the gene matches. The CDR3 length is 14 residues. CDR3 sequence: CASSIQGAGYEQYF. Written as DNA, the CDR3 is TGTGCCAGTAGTATACAGGGGGCAGGTTACGAGCAGTACTTC.

The CDR3 loop reads CASDREWTSGVTDTQYF. In nucleotides, the CDR3 is TGTGCCAGCGATAGGGAATGGACTAGCGGGGTCACAGATACGCAGTATTTT. The gene calls are TRBV13 and TRBJ2-3, with 12 bases matching TRBD2. After removal of 8 bases from V and 2 bases from J, the junction contained 11 bases not matched to a gene. Germline CDR1 and CDR2: PRHDT and FYEKMQ (reference sequence). The CDR3 covers 17 residues.

The rearrangement links TRBV6-1 to TRBJ2-7, with 7 nucleotides matching TRBD1. The germline CDR1 and CDR2 sequences are MNHNS and SASEGT. V dropped 7 bases and J dropped 2; count of bases not matched to a gene: 11. The CDR3 runs 15 residues. CDR3 protein: CASTGDRVDTYEQYF. The CDR3 DNA is TGTGCCAGCACAGGAGACAGGGTCGATACCTACGAGCAGTACTTC.

On this clone itself: With a far larger clone one base away, a read error is the likely cause. The conserved phenylalanine or tryptophan is not found at the CDR3 terminus, so this likely reflects a read error. The V and J genes are TRBV6-6 and TRBJ1-2, with 8 nucleotides matching TRBD1. Germline CDR1 and CDR2: MNHNY and SVGAGI (reference sequence). J lost 4 bases, V lost 5 bases, and 9 bases had no gene match. This CDR3 has 15 amino acids. The CDR3 is CASSPKTGAAYGYTY. Written as DNA, the CDR3 is TGTGCCAGCAGTCCGAAGACAGGGGCGGCCTATGGCTACACCTAC.

By share of the sample, this clone is large. The J gene is TRBJ1-1, the V gene TRBV7-9; D is unclear. Germline V lookup: CDR1 SEHNR, CDR2 FQNEAQ (reference sequence). V lost 1 base, J lost 1 base, and 4 bases lay in between. The CDR3 spans 13 residues. The CDR3: CASSLVENTEAFF. The CDR3 coding sequence is TGTGCCAGCAGCTTAGTAGAGAACACTGAAGCTTTCTTT. Based on the CDR3 plus reference TRBV7-9 and TRBJ1-1, the full variable domain is DTGVSQNPRHKITKRGQNVTFRCDPISEHNRLYWYRQTLGQGPEFLTYFQNEAQLEKSRLLSDRFSAERPKGSFSTLEIQRTEQGDSAMYLCASSLVENTEAFFGQGTRLTVV.

The chain joins TRBV7-2 to TRBJ1-5; D possibly corresponds to TRBD1 (6 bases). V lost 5 bases, J lost 3 bases, and 14 bases lay in between. The CDR3 sequence is 15 residues long. The germline CDR1 and CDR2 sequences are SGHTA and FQGNSA. This CDR3 reads CASSTQGVSNQPQHF. For the CDR3, the DNA is TGTGCCAGCAGCACACAGGGAGTCTCCAATCAGCCCCAGCATTTT. Based on the CDR3 plus reference TRBV7-2 and TRBJ1-5, the full variable domain is GAGVSQSPSNKVTEKGKDVELRCDPISGHTALYWYRQSLGQGLEFLIYFQGNSAPDKSGLPSDRFSAERTGGSVSTLTIQRTQQEDSAVYLCASSTQGVSNQPQHFGDGTRLSIL.

By sample share, this clone is medium-sized (0.01 to 0.1%). The rearrangement uses TRBV15 and TRBJ2-1; the match to TRBD2 covers 8 bases. V dropped 5 bases and J dropped 5; count of bases not matched to a gene: 11. CDR3 size: 16 residues. Germline V gene lookup returns CDR1 LNHNV and CDR2 YYDKDF (reference sequence). The CDR3 DNA reads TGTGCCACCAGCGGCCCGCCCGGGGGGGCTAACAATGAGCAGTTCTTC. It is translated as CATSGPPGGANNEQFF.

The gene calls are TRBV11-3 and TRBJ2-5, with TRBD2 matching over 7 bases. The V gene's germline CDR1 is SGHNT and CDR2 YENEEA. V lost 5 bases and J lost 4; bases outside the gene matches: 4. This CDR3 region has 13 residues. The CDR3 DNA reads as TGTGCCAGCAGCCCCCCGGGAGGAGAGACCCAGTACTTC. It translates to CASSPPGGETQYF.

The chain recombines TRBV19 with TRBJ1-1; 7 positions agree with TRBD1. Germline V gene data show CDR1 as LNHDA and CDR2 as SQIVND (reference sequence). The V segment lost 4 bases and the J segment 5 bases; nucleotides outside the gene matches: 13. The CDR3 covers 16 residues. In DNA form, the CDR3 reads TGTGCCAGTAGTACCCCAGGACAGGATGGGGTGACTGAAGCTTTCTTT. Translated, it gives CASSTPGQDGVTEAFF.

This clone showed up just once. The gene calls are TRBV7-9 and TRBJ1-2; D possibly corresponds to TRBD1 (6 bases). Germline V lookup: CDR1 SEHNR, CDR2 FQNEAQ (reference sequence). V shed 10 bases and J shed 0 bases, with 24 bases lying between them. The CDR3 totals 17 residues. Here the CDR3 DNA reads TGTGCCACCCGGCAGGGGATCCCTGGGGTTGCTAACTATGGCTACACCTTC. It is translated as CATRQGIPGVANYGYTF.

The V gene is TRBV18, the J gene TRBJ1-1; D may be TRBD1 (6 bases). Germline lookup yields CDR1 KGHSH and CDR2 LQKENI. This CDR3 has 13 residues. V lost 0 bases to trimming and J lost 9 bases, with 11 bases between them. The CDR3, as DNA: TGTGCCAGCTCACCACCTGACAGGAGTCAAGCTTTCTTT. Amino acids: CASSPPDRSQAFF.

This sequence joins TRBV9 and TRBJ1-1; D might be TRBD1 (6 bases). This CDR3 spans 15 amino acids. The V gene's germline CDR1 is SGDLS and CDR2 YYNGEE. V lost 0 bases, J lost 0 bases, and 9 bases lay in between. The CDR3 loop reads CASSVVDSLNTEAFF. The CDR3 coding sequence is TGTGCCAGCAGCGTAGTGGACAGTCTGAACACTGAAGCTTTCTTT.